This T cell receptor beta chain was sequenced during a study of T cell responses to AZD1222 COVID-19 vaccine. Study-level points and caveats: Sampling that yielded the repertoires occurred only after the peak T cell response.

TCRdb's copy holds only in-frame clones and misses some; the assay was immunoSEQ multiplex PCR. Counted here are around 150,000 clones, 88% occurring once; the ten biggest clones make up roughly 4.3%. Analysis merged second doses at about 4 or about 12 weeks. Points on this clone: Its target is not known.

Sample: peripheral blood, taken 28 days after the second AZD1222 dose. This receptor was identified in an adult who received the AZD1222 COVID-19 vaccine.

In DNA, the CDR3 is TGTGCCAGCAGCGCGGGACAGGGTAACGACAATGAGCAGTTCTTC. As protein: CASSAGQGNDNEQFF. V and J are TRBV7-2 and TRBJ2-1; 9 bases are shared with TRBD1. The germline V gene has CDR1 SGHTA and CDR2 FQGNSA. This CDR3 is built from 15 residues. The V segment lost 5 bases and the J segment 5 bases; nucleotides outside the gene matches: 7.